This T cell receptor beta chain was observed in a study of cytomegalovirus exposure and HLA in healthy donors. As for the study in general: Assignment to the Caucasian-associated ancestry cluster applied to approximately 80% of the roughly 400 genotyped donors. Study outcomes and limitations: In a later analysis, more than 15,000 TCR beta sequences were associated with HLA alleles at 0.05 false discovery rate. CMV antigen specificity was confirmed in vitro for a few CMV-associated chains.

About this clone itself: What it binds is unknown.

13 Jbeta primers and 60 Vbeta primers were used for the PCR. Measured with immunoSEQ multiplex PCR; TCRdb has only the in-frame clones, and not every one. The sample contains about 120,000 clones, around four fifths of which appear only once. CDR3 length equals 14 residues. J was trimmed by 5 bases and V by 2 bases; bases with no gene match: 4. The germline gives CDR1 ENHRY, CDR2 SYGVKD. The clonotype comes from a male donor in good health and CMV-seropositive. Sequenced sample: PBMCs. This chain links TRBV10-3 with TRBJ2-3; 7 bases line up with TRBD2. The CDR3 here is CAISEGRELDTQYF. The CDR3 region has the DNA TGTGCCATCAGTGAGGGGCGGGAGTTAGATACGCAGTATTTT.